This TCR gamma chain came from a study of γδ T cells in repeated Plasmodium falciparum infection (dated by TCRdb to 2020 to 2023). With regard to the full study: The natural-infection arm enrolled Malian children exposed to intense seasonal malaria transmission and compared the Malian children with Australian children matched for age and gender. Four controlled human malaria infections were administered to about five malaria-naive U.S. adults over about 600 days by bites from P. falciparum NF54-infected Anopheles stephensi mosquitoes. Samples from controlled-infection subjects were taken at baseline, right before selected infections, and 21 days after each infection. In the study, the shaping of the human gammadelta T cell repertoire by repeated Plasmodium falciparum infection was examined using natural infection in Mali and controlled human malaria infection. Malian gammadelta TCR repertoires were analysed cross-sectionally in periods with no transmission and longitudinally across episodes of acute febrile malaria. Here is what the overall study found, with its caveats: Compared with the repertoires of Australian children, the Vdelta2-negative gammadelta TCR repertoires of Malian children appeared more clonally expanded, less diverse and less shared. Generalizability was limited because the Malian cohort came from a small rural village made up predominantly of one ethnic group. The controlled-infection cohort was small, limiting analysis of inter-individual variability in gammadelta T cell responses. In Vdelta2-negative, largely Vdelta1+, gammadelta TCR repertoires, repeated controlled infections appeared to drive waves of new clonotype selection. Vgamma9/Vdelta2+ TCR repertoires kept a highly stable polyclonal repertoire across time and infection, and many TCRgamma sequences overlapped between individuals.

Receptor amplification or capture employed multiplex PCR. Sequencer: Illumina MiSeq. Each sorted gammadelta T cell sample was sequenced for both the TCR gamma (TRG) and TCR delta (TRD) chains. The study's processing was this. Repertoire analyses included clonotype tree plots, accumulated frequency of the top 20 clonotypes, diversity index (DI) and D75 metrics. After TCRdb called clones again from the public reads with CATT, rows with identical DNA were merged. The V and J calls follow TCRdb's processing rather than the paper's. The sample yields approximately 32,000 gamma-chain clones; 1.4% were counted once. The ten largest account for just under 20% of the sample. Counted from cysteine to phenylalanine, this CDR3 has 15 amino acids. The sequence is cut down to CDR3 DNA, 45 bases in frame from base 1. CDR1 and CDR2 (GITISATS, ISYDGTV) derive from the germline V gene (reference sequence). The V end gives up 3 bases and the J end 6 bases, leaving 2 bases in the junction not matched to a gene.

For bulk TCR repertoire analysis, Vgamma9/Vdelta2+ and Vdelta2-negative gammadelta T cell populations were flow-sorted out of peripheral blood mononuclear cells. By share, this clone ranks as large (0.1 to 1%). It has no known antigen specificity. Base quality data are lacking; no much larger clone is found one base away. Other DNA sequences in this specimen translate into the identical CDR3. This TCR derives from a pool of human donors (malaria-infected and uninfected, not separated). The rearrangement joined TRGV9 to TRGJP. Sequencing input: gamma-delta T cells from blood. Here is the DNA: TGTGCCTTGTGGGAGTCAGAGTTGGGCAAAAAAATCAAGGTATTT. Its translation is CALWESELGKKIKVF.